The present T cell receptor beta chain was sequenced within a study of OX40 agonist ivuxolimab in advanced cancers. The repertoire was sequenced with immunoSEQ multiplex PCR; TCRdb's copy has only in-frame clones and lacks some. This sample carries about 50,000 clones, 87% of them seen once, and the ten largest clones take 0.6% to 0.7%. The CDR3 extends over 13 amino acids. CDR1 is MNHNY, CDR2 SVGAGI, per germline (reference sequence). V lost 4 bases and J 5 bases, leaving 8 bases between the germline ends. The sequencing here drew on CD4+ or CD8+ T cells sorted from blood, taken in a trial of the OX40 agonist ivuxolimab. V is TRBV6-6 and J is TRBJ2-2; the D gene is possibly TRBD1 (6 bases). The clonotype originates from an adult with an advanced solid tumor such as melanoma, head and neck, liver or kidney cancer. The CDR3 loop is CASSFTGTGELFF. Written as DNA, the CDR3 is TGTGCCAGCAGTTTTACAGGGACCGGGGAGCTGTTTTTT.